The 9 T cell receptor beta chains listed next were all sequenced from one sample in a study of OX40 agonist ivuxolimab in advanced cancers. Libraries were prepared by immunoSEQ multiplex PCR; TCRdb keeps only in-frame clonotypes and omits some of them. The sample yields just under 100,000 clones, roughly 94% seen once. The material was CD4+ or CD8+ T cells sorted from blood, obtained in a trial of the OX40 agonist ivuxolimab. These TCRs come from an adult with an advanced solid tumor such as melanoma, head and neck, liver or kidney cancer.

This chain connects TRBV29-1 to TRBJ1-1; 7 nucleotides match TRBD1. Germline CDR1 SQVTM, CDR2 ANQGSEA. CDR3 length: 14 residues. V was clipped by 3 bases and J by 1 base; unmatched bases: 5. The CDR3 DNA reads as TGCAGCGTTGAGAGGGGGCGAGGGAACACTGAAGCTTTCTTT. Amino acids: CSVERGRGNTEAFF.

V gene TRBV28 combines with J gene TRBJ2-7; no firm D call. Germline V gene lookup returns CDR1 MDHEN and CDR2 SYDVKM. V lost 2 bases to trimming and J lost 1 base, with 12 bases between them. The length of the CDR3 is 15 residues. CDR3 protein: CASSLATGYSYEQYF. The CDR3 bases are TGTGCCAGCAGTTTAGCCACGGGCTATTCCTACGAGCAGTACTTC.

V is TRBV4-1 and J is TRBJ1-4; D perhaps matches TRBD1 (6 bases). The germline V gene has CDR1 MGHRA and CDR2 YSYEKL. Trimming pared 4 bases from V and 15 bases from J, leaving 18 bases between. CDR3 length equals 13 residues. The CDR3 region is CASSPELGGTVFF. The CDR3 bases are TGCGCCAGCAGCCCTGAACTCGGGGGCACGGTGTTTTTT.

This chain links TRBV27 with TRBJ1-1; D possibly corresponds to TRBD1 (5 bases). Trimming took 5 bases from V and 9 from J, leaving 13 bases between them. Germline lookup yields CDR1 MNHEY and CDR2 SMNVEV (reference sequence). The CDR3 length is 12 residues. In DNA form, the CDR3 reads TGTGCCAGCAGTCCCCTGGGGGTTAAAGCTTTCTTT. This translates into CASSPLGVKAFF.

The rearrangement uses TRBV9 and TRBJ2-3; no firm D call. The CDR3 runs to 13 residues. Trimming cost V 3 bases and J 6 bases, with 11 bases left between them. Germline V lookup: CDR1 SGDLS, CDR2 YYNGEE. CDR3 nucleotides: TGTGCCAGCAGCGCAAATAGGTTGGATACGCAGTATTTT. Amino acid sequence: CASSANRLDTQYF.

This clone appeared once. The chain has TRBV5-1 and TRBJ1-5, with 9 bases that match TRBD1. CDR3 length: 15 residues. With 1 base clipped from V and 6 bases from J, the junction kept 5 bases outside the gene matches. The germline V gene encodes CDR1 SGHRS and CDR2 YFSETQ. CDR3 sequence: CASSLTGGAGQPQHF. CDR3 DNA sequence: TGCGCCAGCAGCTTGACAGGGGGCGCGGGTCAGCCCCAGCATTTT.

This chain uses TRBV6-5 with TRBJ2-7; 7 positions match TRBD2. Germline V gene lookup returns CDR1 MNHEY and CDR2 SVGAGI. The CDR3 length is 14 residues. With 4 bases clipped from V and 3 bases from J, the junction kept 6 bases outside the gene matches. The CDR3 bases are TGTGCCAGCAGTTTAGGTGGGGGGGACTACGAGCAGTACTTC. This sequence encodes CASSLGGGDYEQYF.

V and J are TRBV7-2 and TRBJ1-2; possibly TRBD1 for D (6 bases). The CDR3 consists of 18 residues. Germline CDR1 reads SGHTA; CDR2 reads FQGNSA. V lost 2 bases, J lost 6 bases, and 25 bases lay in between. CDR3 loop: CASSLTEAYRDNRDGYTF. In DNA form, the CDR3 reads TGTGCCAGCAGCTTAACGGAGGCTTATAGGGACAATCGCGATGGCTACACCTTC.

CDR3 bases: TGTGCCATTTCTCCGGCCGGGACAACCTACGAGCAGTACTTC. Translating gives CAISPAGTTYEQYF. This chain links TRBV10-3 with TRBJ2-7; TRBD1 might be the D (6 bases). V gave up 9 bases and J gave up 2 bases, with 17 bases separating them. Germline V lookup: CDR1 ENHRY, CDR2 SYGVKD. The CDR3 totals 14 residues.